This is a list of T cell receptor beta chains from one sample in a study of blood T cell repertoires in COVID-19. Assay: immunoSEQ multiplex PCR; the TCRdb copy retains only in-frame clones and omits some. The table has under 200,000 clones, around 82% seen once. Material: peripheral blood. All receptors derive from a woman of 80 years or more with acute or convalescent COVID-19. Each CDR3 is given with its conserved first and last residue. The D gene is left open where the match is weak. Some rows mark clone size as missing; the rest say once, few, many or name a class of expanded clone.

V gene,clone size,J gene,D gene,CDR3 protein,CDR3 DNA
TRBV6-5,-,TRBJ2-7,TRBD1,CASSYRTGTYEQYF,TGTGCCAGCAGTTACCGGACAGGGACGTACGAGCAGTACTTC
TRBV6-2/TRBV6-3,-,TRBJ1-6,TRBD1,CASSYQGQGSSPLHF,TGTGCCAGCAGTTACCAGGGACAGGGAAGTTCACCCCTCCACTTT
TRBV5-5,-,TRBJ2-1,-,CASSLTGGSYNEQFF,TGTGCCAGCAGCTTGACGGGTGGCTCCTACAATGAGCAGTTCTTC
TRBV7-2,-,TRBJ1-1,-,CASSPLTGVNTEAFF,TGTGCCAGCAGCCCCTTGACGGGAGTGAACACTGAAGCTTTCTTT
TRBV6-2/TRBV6-3,few,TRBJ2-2,-,CASRRVGANTGELFF,TGTGCCAGCCGCCGGGTGGGAGCGAACACCGGGGAGCTGTTTTTT
TRBV27,-,TRBJ2-5,TRBD1,CASSFLGQGQETQYF,TGTGCCAGCAGTTTCCTGGGACAGGGGCAAGAGACCCAGTACTTC
TRBV5-1,-,TRBJ1-1,TRBD1,CASSHSGDRDTEAFF,TGCGCCAGCAGCCACTCCGGGGACAGGGACACTGAAGCTTTCTTT
TRBV12-3/TRBV12-4,-,TRBJ1-1,-,CASSRWRSEAFF,TGTGCCAGCAGCCGATGGAGGTCTGAAGCTTTCTTT
TRBV29-1,-,TRBJ1-1,-,CSVSTEAYTEAFF,TGCAGCGTGTCGACAGAGGCGTACACTGAAGCTTTCTTT
TRBV20-1,-,TRBJ2-1,-,CSASSRFDNEQFF,TGCAGTGCTAGTTCCAGATTCGACAATGAGCAGTTCTTC
TRBV28,-,TRBJ1-2,-,CASSWIGDYGYTF,TGTGCCAGCAGTTGGATCGGGGACTATGGCTACACCTTC
TRBV6-5,-,TRBJ1-4,-,CASSSMTAAFEKLFF,TGTGCCAGCAGTTCGATGACAGCCGCGTTTGAAAAACTGTTTTTT
TRBV30,few,TRBJ1-5,-,CAWSVRQGNQPQHF,TGTGCCTGGAGTGTAAGGCAGGGCAATCAGCCCCAGCATTTT
TRBV7-9,-,TRBJ2-3,-,CASSLAQVVTDTQYF,TGTGCCAGCAGCTTAGCTCAGGTGGTGACAGATACGCAGTATTTT
TRBV6-2/TRBV6-3,-,TRBJ1-3,-,CASSYPQNGNTIYF,TGTGCCAGCAGTTACCCACAAAATGGAAACACCATATATTTT
TRBV6-5,-,TRBJ1-2,TRBD1,CASSLQGNYGYTF,TGTGCCAGCAGTCTACAGGGGAACTATGGCTACACCTTC
TRBV10-3,-,TRBJ1-2,-,CAISLDGGYGYTF,TGTGCCATCAGTCTGGACGGAGGCTATGGCTACACCTTC
TRBV24-1,-,TRBJ1-2,TRBD1,CATSAPDRGSVGYTF,TGTGCCACCAGTGCCCCGGACAGGGGGTCTGTCGGCTACACCTTC
TRBV18,-,TRBJ1-2,TRBD1,CASSPPGTGGYGYTF,TGTGCCAGCTCACCACCAGGGACAGGGGGCTATGGCTACACCTTC
TRBV5-1,-,TRBJ1-2,-,CASSVQPAPYNGYTF,TGCGCCAGCAGCGTACAGCCAGCCCCATATAATGGCTACACCTTC
TRBV5-4,-,TRBJ2-3,-,CASSSKSIGLTDTQYF,TGTGCCAGCAGCTCCAAGTCGATCGGTCTTACAGATACGCAGTATTTT
TRBV4-1,-,TRBJ1-2,TRBD1,CASSQEGTGHYGYTF,TGCGCCAGCAGCCAAGAAGGGACAGGGCACTATGGCTACACCTTC
TRBV2,-,TRBJ1-5,-,CASSSAMGHQPQHF,TGTGCCAGCAGTAGCGCAATGGGGCATCAGCCCCAGCATTTT
TRBV18,few,TRBJ2-3,TRBD2,CASSPLRSGTSGEDTQYF,TGTGCCAGCTCACCACTTAGATCCGGGACTAGCGGGGAAGATACGCAGTATTTT
TRBV9,-,TRBJ1-3,-,CASSAPGHGNTIYF,TGTGCCAGCAGCGCCCCGGGACATGGAAACACCATATATTTT
TRBV9,few,TRBJ1-6,TRBD1,CASSSRKQGAISPLHF,TGTGCCAGCAGCTCCCGGAAGCAGGGGGCAATTTCACCCCTCCACTTT
TRBV30,-,TRBJ1-5,TRBD1,CALTIQGDYSNQPQHF,TGTGCCCTAACCATACAGGGGGATTATAGCAATCAGCCCCAGCATTTT
TRBV13,-,TRBJ2-1,TRBD2,CASSLGLAPHGEQFF,TGTGCCAGCAGCTTGGGACTAGCGCCCCATGGGGAGCAGTTCTTC
TRBV6-5,-,TRBJ1-1,-,CASKPRNTEAFF,TGTGCCAGCAAGCCGCGGAACACTGAAGCTTTCTTT
TRBV6-6,-,TRBJ1-1,-,CASRPAGMSNTEAFF,TGTGCCAGCAGGCCAGCGGGAATGTCAAACACTGAAGCTTTCTTT
TRBV19,once,TRBJ1-1,-,CASNDRSRKVEAFF,TGTGCCAGCAATGACAGGTCGAGGAAGGTTGAAGCTTTCTTT
TRBV29-1,-,TRBJ2-7,-,CSVSVRTDSYEQYF,TGCAGCGTCTCCGTACGGACCGACAGCTACGAGCAGTACTTC
TRBV7-6,-,TRBJ2-1,TRBD2,CASSLGGSGRNEQFF,TGTGCCAGCAGCTTAGGTGGTAGCGGGAGGAATGAGCAGTTCTTC
TRBV2,-,TRBJ1-2,TRBD1,CASSRPTGVTYGYTF,TGTGCCAGCAGTAGGCCTACAGGGGTTACCTATGGCTACACCTTC
TRBV23-1,-,TRBJ1-1,-,CATNRAHMNTEAFF,TGCGCCACAAACAGGGCTCACATGAACACTGAAGCTTTCTTT
TRBV9,-,TRBJ2-1,TRBD1,CASSVRQGRSGDEQFF,TGTGCCAGCAGCGTTCGACAGGGAAGGAGTGGCGATGAGCAGTTCTTC
TRBV19,-,TRBJ2-7,TRBD1,CASVAGTGVYEQYF,TGTGCCAGTGTCGCCGGGACAGGGGTCTACGAGCAGTACTTC
TRBV18,-,TRBJ2-7,-,CASSPQDYEQYF,TGTGCCAGCTCACCTCAGGACTACGAGCAGTACTTC
TRBV20-1,-,TRBJ2-7,-,CSASPGAEEQYF,TGCAGTGCTAGTCCGGGTGCGGAGGAGCAGTACTTC
TRBV5-5,-,TRBJ2-5,-,CASSLGAGSSETQYF,TGTGCCAGCAGCTTGGGGGCAGGATCCTCTGAGACCCAGTACTTC
TRBV9,few,TRBJ2-1,-,CASSVTLGTGSQFF,TGTGCCAGCAGCGTAACACTCGGAACGGGGTCGCAGTTCTTC
TRBV7-9,-,TRBJ1-3,-,CASSVGNTIYF,TGTGCCAGCAGCGTAGGAAACACCATATATTTT
TRBV27,-,TRBJ2-3,TRBD1,CASSFDRGHTQYF,TGTGCCAGCAGTTTTGACAGGGGGCATACGCAGTATTTT
TRBV5-8,-,TRBJ2-5,TRBD2,CASSFGTTPETQYF,TGTGCCAGCAGCTTCGGGACTACCCCAGAGACCCAGTACTTC
TRBV9,-,TRBJ1-5,-,CASSVGGGLNQPQHF,TGTGCCAGCAGCGTAGGCGGGGGACTCAATCAGCCCCAGCATTTT
TRBV7-8,-,TRBJ1-6,-,CASSLGGLDNSPLHF,TGTGCCAGCAGCTTAGGGGGGCTGGATAATTCACCCCTCCACTTT
TRBV12-3/TRBV12-4,-,TRBJ2-7,-,CASSLPPNYEQYF,TGTGCCAGCAGTTTACCACCTAACTACGAGCAGTACTTC
TRBV7-2,-,TRBJ1-2,TRBD1,CASSPVGDRGYYGYTF,TGTGCCAGCAGCCCGGTTGGTGACAGGGGGTACTATGGCTACACCTTC
TRBV7-9,-,TRBJ2-2,TRBD1,CASSSDRDSSGELFF,TGTGCCAGCAGCTCGGACAGGGATTCATCTGGGGAGCTGTTTTTT
TRBV30,-,TRBJ2-5,-,CAWSWSGPETQYF,TGTGCCTGGAGTTGGTCAGGGCCGGAGACCCAGTACTTC
TRBV19,-,TRBJ2-3,-,CASTPDSSTDTQYF,TGTGCCAGTACCCCAGACAGTAGCACAGATACGCAGTATTTT
TRBV7-2,-,TRBJ2-7,-,CASSLGLGSGYEQYF,TGTGCCAGCAGCTTAGGCTTAGGTAGCGGCTACGAGCAGTACTTC